This is a list of T cell receptor beta chains from one sample in a study of shared clonotypes between healthy human individuals. TCRdb keeps only in-frame clones here, not all; method: immunoSEQ multiplex PCR. The sample carries about 2 million clones, about 94% recorded once. The specimen was naive CD8+ T cells sorted from blood. Receptors originate from a man aged 18-30 years in good health. Both conserved end residues are part of each CDR3. D genes are given only for firm matches. For some rows the clone size is stated as once, few or many, or as a class when expanded; others skip it.

v_gene: TRBV27
len: 15
abundance: once
j_gene: TRBJ2-3
d_gene: TRBD2
CDR3aa: CASSLGTSEADTQYF
CDR3nt: TGTGCCAGCAGTCTGGGGACTAGCGAAGCAGATACGCAGTATTTT

v_gene: TRBV5-1
len: 15
abundance: .
j_gene: TRBJ1-1
d_gene: .
CDR3aa: CASRGLGEIDTEAFF
CDR3nt: TGCGCCAGCAGAGGGCTGGGGGAGATAGACACTGAAGCTTTCTTT

v_gene: TRBV7-6
len: 16
abundance: .
j_gene: TRBJ2-7
d_gene: TRBD1
CDR3aa: CASSSPPGTGPYEQYF
CDR3nt: TGTGCCAGCAGCTCCCCCCCGGGGACAGGGCCCTACGAGCAGTACTTC

v_gene: TRBV6-5
len: 15
abundance: once
j_gene: TRBJ1-5
d_gene: .
CDR3aa: CASSPKLAGNQPQHF
CDR3nt: TGTGCCAGCAGTCCAAAACTCGCGGGCAATCAGCCCCAGCATTTT

v_gene: TRBV30
len: 15
abundance: .
j_gene: TRBJ1-1
d_gene: TRBD1
CDR3aa: CAWSLQGQGFTEAFF
CDR3nt: TGTGCCTGGAGTTTACAGGGACAGGGATTCACTGAAGCTTTCTTT

v_gene: TRBV27
len: 14
abundance: .
j_gene: TRBJ2-2
d_gene: .
CDR3aa: CASSYGDSTGELFF
CDR3nt: TGTGCCAGCAGTTACGGGGATAGCACCGGGGAGCTGTTTTTT

v_gene: TRBV4-3
len: 16
abundance: .
j_gene: TRBJ2-6
d_gene: .
CDR3aa: CASSQGARAGANVLTF
CDR3nt: TGCGCCAGCAGCCAAGGAGCCCGGGCTGGGGCCAACGTCCTGACTTTC

v_gene: TRBV4-3
len: 16
abundance: .
j_gene: TRBJ2-3
d_gene: .
CDR3aa: CASSQGGLGSADTQYF
CDR3nt: TGCGCCAGCAGCCAAGGAGGGCTAGGTTCGGCAGATACGCAGTATTTT

v_gene: TRBV11-2
len: 17
abundance: .
j_gene: TRBJ2-5
d_gene: .
CDR3aa: CASSLEEGGVTEETQYF
CDR3nt: TGTGCCAGCAGCTTAGAGGAGGGTGGGGTGACCGAAGAGACCCAGTACTTC

v_gene: TRBV21-1
len: 17
abundance: .
j_gene: TRBJ1-5
d_gene: .
CDR3aa: CASSKPGHQHSNQPQHF
CDR3nt: TGTGCCAGCAGCAAACCGGGACACCAACATAGCAATCAGCCCCAGCATTTT

v_gene: TRBV5-1
len: 15
abundance: .
j_gene: TRBJ2-7
d_gene: .
CDR3aa: CASSLTGLSPYEQYF
CDR3nt: TGCGCCAGCAGTTTGACAGGTCTATCCCCCTACGAGCAGTACTTC

v_gene: TRBV7-9
len: 16
abundance: .
j_gene: TRBJ2-2
d_gene: TRBD1
CDR3aa: CASRPPGQGVTGELFF
CDR3nt: TGTGCCAGCCGACCGCCGGGACAGGGGGTCACCGGGGAGCTGTTTTTT

v_gene: TRBV5-4
len: 15
abundance: .
j_gene: TRBJ1-2
d_gene: TRBD1
CDR3aa: CASSLDRGDFYGYTF
CDR3nt: TGTGCCAGCAGCTTGGACAGGGGGGATTTCTATGGCTACACCTTC